This T cell receptor beta chain was recorded in a study of OX40 agonist ivuxolimab in advanced cancers. Study context: Mean age 60 years, range roughly 23 to 79; about 85% male.

About this clone itself: Its specificity is not known.

Data came from immunoSEQ multiplex PCR; TCRdb stores just in-frame clones and leaves some out. The sample lists 55,000 to 80,000 clones, roughly nine tenths occurring once. Study outcomes and limitations: Mean expanded clone counts were higher in CD8+ than CD4+ T cells.

This TCR came from an adult with an advanced solid tumor such as melanoma, head and neck, liver or kidney cancer. Sequencing used CD4+ or CD8+ T cells sorted from blood, obtained in a trial of the OX40 agonist ivuxolimab.

The CDR3 is CASSPPVGQGAYEAFF. CDR3 nucleotide sequence: TGTGCCAGCTCACCACCGGTAGGACAGGGGGCCTATGAAGCTTTCTTT. This sequence joins TRBV18 and TRBJ1-1; TRBD1 matches 11 bases. Unmatched junction bases numbered 7, after V lost 0 bases and J lost 7 bases. CDR3 length: 16 amino acids. Germline CDR1 and CDR2: KGHSH and LQKENI.